This T cell receptor beta chain emerged from a study of vaccination effects on CD4 cells after COVID-19. The wider study: Post-vaccine sampling occurred a median 72 days after the second dose.

After more than 9 days in culture, the CD4+ T cells were isolated. The person's infection with SARS-CoV-2, confirmed by PCR, took place between March and December 2020. Either the BNT162b2 or mRNA-1273 vaccine was given to participants in two doses. Replacing half the medium with IL-2 medium was done on days 3 and 7. Clones were sequenced by immunoSEQ multiplex PCR, and TCRdb holds only the in-frame ones, with some missing. The table records tens of thousands of clones, approximately 82% of them present only once. Study-level results: In convalescent patients, vaccine-induced clones largely differed from infection-induced clones.

As regards this clone: Its antigen remains unknown.

There are 13 residues in the CDR3. V was pared by 2 bases and J by 3 bases, with 10 bases between. Germline CDR1 reads SQVTM; CDR2 reads ANQGSEA. The material was CD4+ T cells from PBMCs cultured without peptide, obtained after COVID-19 vaccination. This TCR derives from a human donor who had a prior SARS-CoV-2 infection. The V and J genes are TRBV29-1 and TRBJ1-2; the D is unclear. The DNA of the CDR3 is TGCAGCGTTGAAATTGGCACCTACTATGGCTACACCTTC. It is translated as CSVEIGTYYGYTF. Full variable domain (missing parts from reference TRBV29-1 and TRBJ1-2): SAVISQKPSRDICQRGTSLTIQCQVDSQVTMMFWYRQQPGQSLTLIATANQGSEATYESGFVIDKFPISRPNLTFSTLTVSNMSPEDSSIYLCSVEIGTYYGYTFGSGTRLTVV.